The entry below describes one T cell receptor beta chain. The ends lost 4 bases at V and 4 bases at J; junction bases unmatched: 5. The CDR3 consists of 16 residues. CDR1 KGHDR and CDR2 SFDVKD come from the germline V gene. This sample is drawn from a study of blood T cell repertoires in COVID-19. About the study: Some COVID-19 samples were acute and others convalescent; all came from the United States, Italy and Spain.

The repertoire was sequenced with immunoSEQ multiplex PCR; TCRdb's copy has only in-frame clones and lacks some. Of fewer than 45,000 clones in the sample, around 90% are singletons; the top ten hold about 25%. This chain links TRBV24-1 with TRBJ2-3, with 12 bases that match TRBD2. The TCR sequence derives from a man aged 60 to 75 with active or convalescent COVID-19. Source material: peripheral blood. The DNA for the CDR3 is TGTGCCACCAGTGACCCTAGCGGGAGGGTCCCAGATACGCAGTATTTT. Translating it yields CATSDPSGRVPDTQYF.